This entry is about one T cell receptor beta chain. What it binds is unknown. Profiling relied on immunoSEQ multiplex PCR, and the TCRdb table lists in-frame clones only, not all of them. The table includes some 87,000 clones, about 87% detected once. This entry belongs to a study of siplizumab effects on memory and regulatory T cells. Whole-study results and caveats: Siplizumab cultures yielded proliferating Tregs whose suppressive function was not confirmed. Alloreactive sequences traceable to unstimulated CD4+ memory cells were significantly reduced by siplizumab. Under siplizumab, an average approximately 71% of mappable alloreactive CD4+ clones were Treg-derived, compared with 25% to 30% in controls.

The TCR was taken from a human donor in good health. The material sequenced was CD4+ T cells sorted from blood.

Written as DNA, the CDR3 is TGTGCCTGGGCGGCGAGGGACTTCCCCTACGAGCAGTACTTC. Translation gives CAWAARDFPYEQYF. This chain links TRBV30 with TRBJ2-7; a possible D gene is TRBD2 (6 bases). V lost 5 bases and J 2 bases, leaving 16 bases between the germline ends. Germline CDR1 is GTSNPN and CDR2 is SVGIG (reference sequence). This CDR3 comprises 14 residues.